Listed below are T cell receptor beta chains from one sample, sequenced in a study of OX40 agonist ivuxolimab in advanced cancers. Only in-frame clones appear in the TCRdb table, and some are missing; sequencing was by immunoSEQ multiplex PCR. The data show about 29,000 clones, roughly 91% seen once. This specimen consisted of CD4+ or CD8+ T cells sorted from blood, obtained in a trial of the OX40 agonist ivuxolimab. These receptors were taken from an adult with an advanced solid tumor such as melanoma, head and neck, liver or kidney cancer. CDR3s include the opening cysteine and the closing phenylalanine or tryptophan. D genes are given only for firm matches. Clone size appears in some rows only: once, few, many, or a class for an expanded clone.

D: NA; J: TRBJ2-1; V: TRBV19; size: NA; length: 15; DNA: TGTGCCAGTAGTATGGGATCGGGAGTTCCCCTAAAGCAGTTCTTC; CDR3: CASSMGSGVPLKQFF
D: NA; J: TRBJ1-3; V: TRBV4-2; size: NA; length: 16; DNA: TGTGCCAGCAGCCAAGAGGTGGGGCTCTCTGGAAACACCATATATTTT; CDR3: CASSQEVGLSGNTIYF
D: TRBD2; J: TRBJ2-5; V: TRBV14; size: NA; length: 18; DNA: TGTGCCAGCAGCCCTAGACTGGGACTAGCGGGGGGGAAAGAGACCCAGTACTTC; CDR3: CASSPRLGLAGGKETQYF
D: NA; J: TRBJ1-5; V: TRBV6-5; size: once; length: 14; DNA: TGTGCCAGCAGTTACTCGACCGTAAATCAGCCCCAGCATTTT; CDR3: CASSYSTVNQPQHF
D: NA; J: TRBJ1-1; V: TRBV7-9; size: NA; length: 12; DNA: TGTGCCAGCAGCGTCGGGACCTCTGAAGCTTTCTTT; CDR3: CASSVGTSEAFF
D: NA; J: TRBJ1-5; V: TRBV2; size: NA; length: 15; DNA: TGTGCCAGCAGCTCCGGGACAAGTGGAAATCAGCCCCAGCATTTT; CDR3: CASSSGTSGNQPQHF
D: TRBD2; J: TRBJ2-5; V: TRBV15; size: NA; length: 14; DNA: TGTGCCACCAGACTAGCGGGAGATGGTGAGACCCAGTACTTC; CDR3: CATRLAGDGETQYF
D: TRBD1; J: TRBJ2-7; V: TRBV6-5; size: few; length: 15; DNA: TGTGCCAGCAGTTACTCGACAGGGGGCTTCTACGAGCAGTACTTC; CDR3: CASSYSTGGFYEQYF
D: NA; J: TRBJ2-7; V: TRBV7-3; size: NA; length: 19; DNA: TGTGCCAGCAGCCCACGACTACGGGGCGGCTGGATAGGAGGCTACGAGCAGTACTTC; CDR3: CASSPRLRGGWIGGYEQYF
D: NA; J: TRBJ2-1; V: TRBV7-9; size: few; length: 15; DNA: TGTGCCAGCAGCTTTGACGATAATCATTACAATGAGCAGTTCTTC; CDR3: CASSFDDNHYNEQFF
D: TRBD1; J: TRBJ2-2; V: TRBV11-3; size: NA; length: 15; DNA: TGTGCCAGCCGGGGGCAGGGGGCCGGCGACGGGGAGCTGTTTTTT; CDR3: CASRGQGAGDGELFF
D: TRBD2; J: TRBJ2-7; V: TRBV27; size: NA; length: 17; DNA: TGTGCCAGCAGTCTCTACCAGCTAGCGGGTCTCTCCTACGAGCAGTACTTC; CDR3: CASSLYQLAGLSYEQYF
D: NA; J: TRBJ1-3; V: TRBV6-5; size: NA; length: 15; DNA: TGTGCCAGCAGTTACTCTTACGGTTATGGAAACACCATATATTTT; CDR3: CASSYSYGYGNTIYF
D: NA; J: TRBJ1-2; V: TRBV5-4; size: NA; length: 14; DNA: TGTGCCAGCAGCTTAGAGGTTGGGTACCGTGGCTACACCTTC; CDR3: CASSLEVGYRGYTF
D: NA; J: TRBJ2-5; V: TRBV12-2; size: NA; length: 13; DNA: TGTGCCAGCAGCTCCAGGGAAGGGAGGGAGCAGTACTTC; CDR3: CASSSREGREQYF
D: TRBD1; J: TRBJ2-7; V: TRBV5-5; size: NA; length: 14; DNA: TGTGCCAGCAGCTCCAGGGACAGCGGCTACGAGCAGTACTTC; CDR3: CASSSRDSGYEQYF
D: NA; J: TRBJ2-1; V: TRBV6-1; size: NA; length: 11; DNA: TGTGCCAGCAATCGGCTCAATGAGCAGTTCTTC; CDR3: CASNRLNEQFF
D: TRBD1; J: TRBJ2-3; V: TRBV6-4; size: once; length: 15; DNA: TGTGCCAGCAGTGATGGACAGGGTAGCACAGATACGCAGTATTTT; CDR3: CASSDGQGSTDTQYF
D: TRBD2; J: TRBJ2-7; V: TRBV9; size: NA; length: 16; DNA: TGTGCCAGCAGCCCCCCGACTAGCGGGAGTGCCTACGAGCAGTACTTC; CDR3: CASSPPTSGSAYEQYF
D: NA; J: TRBJ2-1; V: TRBV11-1; size: NA; length: 15; DNA: TGTGCCAGCAGCTTTGCCGGGAGCTCCTACAATGAGCAGTTCTTC; CDR3: CASSFAGSSYNEQFF
D: TRBD1; J: TRBJ2-2; V: TRBV27; size: NA; length: 14; DNA: TGTGCCAGCAGAGACAGGGGCGGCACCGGGGAGCTGTTTTTT; CDR3: CASRDRGGTGELFF
D: NA; J: TRBJ2-7; V: TRBV27; size: NA; length: 13; DNA: TGTGCCAGCAGTTCGACAGTATTCTACGAGCAGTACTTC; CDR3: CASSSTVFYEQYF
D: NA; J: TRBJ2-3; V: TRBV9; size: NA; length: 12; DNA: TGTGCCAGCAGCTCAGAGGGGGATACGCAGTATTTT; CDR3: CASSSEGDTQYF
D: NA; J: TRBJ1-6; V: TRBV2; size: NA; length: 14; DNA: TGTGCCAGCAGTCCGGGCTTCGGGAATTCACCCCTCCACTTT; CDR3: CASSPGFGNSPLHF
D: TRBD1; J: TRBJ2-5; V: TRBV7-9; size: NA; length: 15; DNA: TGTGCCAGCAGCCCAGGACAGGGAACACAAGAGACCCAGTACTTC; CDR3: CASSPGQGTQETQYF
D: TRBD1; J: TRBJ2-5; V: TRBV5-5; size: once; length: 15; DNA: TGTGCCAGCAGCTACGGACAGGGGGGTCAGGAGACCCAGTACTTC; CDR3: CASSYGQGGQETQYF
D: NA; J: TRBJ1-2; V: TRBV6-5; size: few; length: 14; DNA: TGTGCCAGCAGTAGACAGTTTATCAGCTATGGCTACACCTTC; CDR3: CASSRQFISYGYTF
D: NA; J: TRBJ2-3; V: TRBV7-6; size: NA; length: 17; DNA: TGTGCCAGCAGCCGGACCGGAGGGGGGACCTCCACAGATACGCAGTATTTT; CDR3: CASSRTGGGTSTDTQYF
D: NA; J: TRBJ1-2; V: TRBV9; size: NA; length: 15; DNA: TGTGCCAGCAGCGGATTACAGGGTTCGTTATATGGCTACACCTTC; CDR3: CASSGLQGSLYGYTF
D: TRBD1; J: TRBJ2-7; V: TRBV6-1; size: once; length: 13; DNA: TGTGCCAGCAGTCGGACAGGCCCCTACGAGCAGTACTTC; CDR3: CASSRTGPYEQYF
D: TRBD1; J: TRBJ1-1; V: TRBV27; size: NA; length: 13; DNA: TGTGCCAGCACCGACAGGGAAGACACTGAAGCTTTCTTT; CDR3: CASTDREDTEAFF
D: NA; J: TRBJ1-2; V: TRBV6-1; size: NA; length: 9; DNA: TGTGCCAGCAATAGTGGCTACACCTTC; CDR3: CASNSGYTF
D: TRBD2; J: TRBJ2-2; V: TRBV4-3; size: NA; length: 15; DNA: TGCGCCAGCAGGAATAGCGGGAGGGCCGTCGGGGAGCTGTTTTTT; CDR3: CASRNSGRAVGELFF
D: TRBD2; J: TRBJ2-5; V: TRBV6-5; size: NA; length: 15; DNA: TGTGCCAGCAGTTACTGGACTAGCGGAGGGGAGACCCAGTACTTC; CDR3: CASSYWTSGGETQYF
D: NA; J: TRBJ2-1; V: TRBV6-5; size: NA; length: 15; DNA: TGTGCCAGCAGGATCGGGACGGGCCGTTTCAATGAGCAGTTCTTC; CDR3: CASRIGTGRFNEQFF
D: NA; J: TRBJ1-4; V: TRBV4-1; size: NA; length: 15; DNA: TGCGCCAGCAGCCAAGATCCAGGGGTGAGTGAAAAACTGTTTTTT; CDR3: CASSQDPGVSEKLFF
D: TRBD1; J: TRBJ1-6; V: TRBV2; size: once; length: 16; DNA: TGTGCCAGCATTATAGCCGGGACAGGGCGCTTTTCGGCCCTCCACTTT; CDR3: CASIIAGTGRFSALHF
D: NA; J: TRBJ1-2; V: TRBV15; size: medium-sized; length: 10; DNA: TGTGCCACCAGCAGAGATCGGGCGTACTTC; CDR3: CATSRDRAYF
D: TRBD1; J: TRBJ2-1; V: TRBV7-9; size: NA; length: 19; DNA: TGTGCCAGCAGCTTTCCCCAGGGACAGTTCCGTCTCTCCTACAATGAGCAGTTCTTC; CDR3: CASSFPQGQFRLSYNEQFF
D: NA; J: TRBJ2-6; V: TRBV5-4; size: NA; length: 15; DNA: TGTGCCAGCAGCAACCCCTCCTCTGGGGCCAACGTCCTGACTTTC; CDR3: CASSNPSSGANVLTF
D: TRBD2; J: TRBJ2-7; V: TRBV11-2; size: NA; length: 15; DNA: TGTGCCAGCAGCTTAGAAGCGGGAGCGTACTACGAGCAGTACTTC; CDR3: CASSLEAGAYYEQYF
D: NA; J: TRBJ2-5; V: TRBV6-6; size: NA; length: 11; DNA: TGTGCCAGCACCCAGGGAGAGACCCAGTACTTC; CDR3: CASTQGETQYF
D: TRBD2; J: TRBJ2-5; V: TRBV11-2; size: few; length: 15; DNA: TGTGCCAGCAGCCGGAGCGGGGGGGATCTAGAGACCCAGTACTTC; CDR3: CASSRSGGDLETQYF